This T cell receptor beta chain appears in the sequencing data of a study of blood T cell repertoires in COVID-19. Study-level information: COVID-19 samples collected from the United States, Italy and Spain covered acute and convalescent phases.

In the original processing: Estimated nucleated cell counts came from reference gene primer amplification. TCRdb's table, derived via immunoSEQ multiplex PCR, lists solely in-frame clones and lacks some. V and J calls and clone size are given by that table; D and trimming were obtained from the DNA. The data hold about 440,000 clones, with about 85% observed a single time. The CDR3 is 18 residues long. Per germline, CDR1 SGHTS and CDR2 YDEGEE. V gave up 5 bases and J gave up 0 bases; unmatched junction bases: 11. Participants' reported clinical history set cohort assignment. The chain uses TRBV5-8 and TRBJ1-5; 10 positions agree with TRBD1. This TCR came from a woman younger than 30 with acute COVID-19. The sequenced sample consisted of PBMCs or T cells enriched from blood (not recorded which). Written as DNA, the CDR3 is TGTGCCAGCAGACTCTACTCCGGGACAGGGGATAGCAATCAGCCCCAGCATTTT. Its protein is CASRLYSGTGDSNQPQHF.